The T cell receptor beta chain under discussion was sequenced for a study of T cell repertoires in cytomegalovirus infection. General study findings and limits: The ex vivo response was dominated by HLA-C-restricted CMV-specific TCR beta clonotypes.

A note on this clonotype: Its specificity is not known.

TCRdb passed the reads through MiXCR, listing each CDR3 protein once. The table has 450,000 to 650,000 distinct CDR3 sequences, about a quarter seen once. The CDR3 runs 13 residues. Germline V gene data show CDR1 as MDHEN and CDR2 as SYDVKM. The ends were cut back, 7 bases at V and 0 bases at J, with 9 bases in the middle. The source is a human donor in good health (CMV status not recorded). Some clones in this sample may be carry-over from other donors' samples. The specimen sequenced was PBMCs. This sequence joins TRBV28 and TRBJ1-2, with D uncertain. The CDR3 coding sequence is TGTGCCAGCAAGGAGGGAACTAACTATGGCTACACCTTC. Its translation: CASKEGTNYGYTF.